Following are 8 T cell receptor beta chains from one sample sequenced in a study of read filtering for tumor transcriptome and immune sequencing. Molecular barcoded adaptors covering alpha/delta and beta/gamma chains were used on 400 ng RNA. MiXCR, applied by TCRdb to the reads, yields one record per CDR3 protein. The sample records more than 55,000 distinct CDR3 sequences, around 20% being singletons. Sequenced: a population of CD138-negative cells sorted from bone marrow. The receptors originated from a donor aged 40 or over with multiple myeloma.

This clonotype was counted once. A much more abundant neighbour one base away suggests this may be a read error. The chain employs TRBV10-3 and TRBJ2-2, with 14 bases matching TRBD2. V lost 10 bases to trimming and J lost 0 bases; unmatched junction nucleotides: 4. CDR3 size: 16 residues. Looked up from germline, CDR1 is ENHRY and CDR2 is SYGVKD. CDR3 sequence (DNA): TGTGCCACGATGACTAGCGGGGGGGCGAACACCGGGGAGCTGTTTTTT. Translation gives CATMTSGGANTGELFF.

Concerning this clonotype: This may arise from a read error, as a much more abundant clone is one base away. This rearrangement joins TRBV28 to TRBJ2-7; D gene unclear. The CDR3 covers 11 residues. From germline, CDR1 is MDHEN and CDR2 SYDVKM. The CDR3: CAGSSAREQYF. The CDR3 nucleotides are TGTGCCGGCAGCTCGGCTAGGGAGCAGTACTTC.

This clonotype was counted ten times or more. The J gene is TRBJ2-2, the V gene TRBV2, with 9 nucleotides matching TRBD2. J was trimmed by 5 bases and V by 5 bases; bases with no gene match: 12. CDR3 length equals 17 residues. From germline, CDR1 is SNHLY and CDR2 FYNNEI. CDR3 amino acids: CASSLTPGLAPTGELFF. CDR3 in DNA: TGTGCCAGCAGTTTAACGCCGGGACTAGCCCCAACCGGGGAGCTGTTTTTT.

This clonotype was seen many times. The CDR3 DNA is TGCAGTGCTAGAGATCTGGGACTAGCGGGCTACGAGCAGTACTTC. As protein: CSARDLGLAGYEQYF. The chain has TRBV20-1 and TRBJ2-7; TRBD2 aligns across 12 bases. V gave up 0 bases and J gave up 3 bases; unmatched junction bases: 3. The germline CDR1 and CDR2 sequences are DFQATT and SNEGSKA (reference sequence). This CDR3 region has 15 residues.

Ten or more counts support this clonotype. The chain employs TRBV20-1 and TRBJ2-7; TRBD2 matches at 12 bases. The CDR3 length is 15 residues. The germline V gene has CDR1 DFQATT and CDR2 SNEGSKA (reference sequence). The V gene end was trimmed by 6 bases and the J gene end by 2 bases; junction bases not matched to a gene: 8. CDR3 loop: CSAAGTSGHPYEQYF. The CDR3 bases are TGCAGTGCAGCGGGGACTAGCGGGCACCCCTACGAGCAGTACTTC.

The sample holds many counts of this clonotype. V is TRBV28 and J is TRBJ2-3; perhaps TRBD2 as D (5 bases). Trimming shortened V by 3 bases and J by 2 bases, and 12 bases separated the two germline ends. In germline, CDR1 is MDHEN, CDR2 SYDVKM. CDR3 length equals 15 residues. Written as DNA, the CDR3 is TGTGCCAGCAGTTTCATGGACTCCAACACAGATACGCAGTATTTT. As protein: CASSFMDSNTDTQYF.

This clonotype was picked up many times. The chain uses TRBV5-1 and TRBJ1-1; 9 nucleotides agree with TRBD1. This CDR3 contains 14 residues. J gave up 7 bases and V 4 bases, and 8 bases lay outside the gene matches. Germline lookup yields CDR1 SGHRS and CDR2 YFSETQ. CDR3 coding DNA: TGCGCCAGCAGCCTAGGGACAGGGCCCTTTGAAGCTTTCTTT. Its protein product is CASSLGTGPFEAFF.

The table lists this clonotype with a few counts. V and J are TRBV5-1 and TRBJ1-5; D remains unclear. The germline gives CDR1 SGHRS, CDR2 YFSETQ. The ends were cut back, 0 bases at V and 4 bases at J, with 8 bases in the middle. The CDR3 runs to 14 residues. CDR3 coding DNA: TGCGCCAGCAGCTTGGGACACGCAAATCAGCCCCAGCATTTT. Amino acids: CASSLGHANQPQHF.